The 9 T cell receptor beta chains below were found in one sample sequenced in a study of cytomegalovirus exposure and HLA in healthy donors. Produced via immunoSEQ multiplex PCR; TCRdb's table is partial and in-frame only. The sample holds some 98,000 clones, around 88% seen once. Sequenced: PBMCs. The receptors here all came from a woman aged 25 to 45 in good health and CMV-seronegative.

The CDR3 here is CASSLDRGQETQYF. The DNA of the CDR3 is TGTGCCAGCAGCTTAGACCGGGGGCAAGAGACCCAGTACTTC. This chain uses TRBV7-6 with TRBJ2-5; D possibly corresponds to TRBD2 (6 bases). CDR1 and CDR2 from the germline V gene are SGHVS and FNYEAQ. The V end was cut by 1 base, the J end by 2 bases, with 8 bases between. The CDR3 is 14 amino acids.

The chain links TRBV5-6 to TRBJ2-2, with 7 bases fitting TRBD2. J was trimmed by 6 bases and V by 2 bases; bases with no gene match: 7. The CDR3 runs 15 residues. Germline assignment: CDR1 SGHDT and CDR2 YYEEEE. In nucleotides, the CDR3 is TGTGCCAGCAGCTTCGGGAGGCGGGTCCCCGGGGAGCTGTTTTTT. Encoded protein: CASSFGRRVPGELFF.

The CDR3 protein is CASSVGIQGASLGEQFF. The CDR3 region has the DNA TGTGCCAGCAGCGTAGGTATTCAGGGGGCTTCCCTGGGTGAGCAGTTCTTC. V usage is TRBV9 and J usage is TRBJ2-1; 8 positions match TRBD1. Trimming took 0 bases from V and 9 from J; bases not matched to a gene: 14. CDR3 length: 17 residues. Germline lookup yields CDR1 SGDLS and CDR2 YYNGEE.

The CDR3 sequence is CASSPPSNEQFF. DNA of the CDR3: TGTGCCAGCTCACCACCCAGCAATGAGCAGTTCTTC. The V call is TRBV18, the J call TRBJ2-1; D not resolved. Germline V gene data show CDR1 as KGHSH and CDR2 as LQKENI. Trimming took 0 bases from V and 6 from J, leaving 3 bases between them. The CDR3 extends over 12 amino acids.

The chain links TRBV6-5 to TRBJ1-5, with a possible D match to TRBD1 (5 bases). The V end was cut by 2 bases, the J end by 8 bases, with 10 bases between. The CDR3 spans 13 residues. Germline CDR1 and CDR2: MNHEY and SVGAGI. Here the CDR3 reads CASSYRGREPQHF. CDR3 DNA: TGTGCCAGCAGTTACAGGGGAAGGGAGCCCCAGCATTTT.

The CDR3 loop reads CASSKRASTDTQYF. The CDR3 DNA reads TGTGCCAGCAGTAAGAGGGCTAGCACAGATACGCAGTATTTT. This chain uses TRBV25-1 with TRBJ2-3, with D maybe TRBD2 (5 bases). Germline V gene data show CDR1 as MGHDK and CDR2 as SYGVNS. Trimming took off 5 bases at V and 0 bases at J, with 9 bases between the two ends. This CDR3 spans 14 amino acids. Full variable domain (missing parts from reference TRBV25-1 and TRBJ2-3): EADIYQTPRYLVIGTGKKITLECSQTMGHDKMYWYQQDPGMELHLIHYSYGVNSTEKGDLSSESTVSRIRTEHFPLTLESARPSHTSQYLCASSKRASTDTQYFGPGTRLTVL.

This clone was detected only a few times. The chain combines TRBV5-4 with TRBJ1-1, with D maybe TRBD1 (5 bases). Germline-derived CDR1 and CDR2 are SGHNT and YYREEE (reference sequence). The germline V and J ends were trimmed by 0 bases and 0 bases, with 6 bases remaining between them. The CDR3 totals 14 residues. The CDR3, as DNA: TGTGCCAGCAGCTTGGGACAGATGAACACTGAAGCTTTCTTT. Translation gives CASSLGQMNTEAFF.

The DNA for the CDR3 is TGTGCCAGCAGCCTACTTATTGTGAACACTGAAGCTTTCTTT. Translating it yields CASSLLIVNTEAFF. The V gene is TRBV6-1, the J gene TRBJ1-1; D remains unclear. The germline V gene has CDR1 MNHNS and CDR2 SASEGT. The CDR3 spans 14 residues. V was cut by 6 bases and J by 0 bases, with 11 bases left in between.

The rearrangement joins TRBV20-1 to TRBJ2-7; D gene ambiguous. V was trimmed by 4 bases and J by 2 bases, leaving 6 bases between them. CDR1 is DFQATT and CDR2 is SNEGSKA in the germline V gene (reference sequence). This CDR3 is built from 11 residues. CDR3 sequence (DNA): TGCAGTGCTACTGGGCCCTACGAGCAGTACTTC. Protein: CSATGPYEQYF.